This T cell receptor beta chain is from a study of cytomegalovirus exposure and HLA in healthy donors. Whole-study results and caveats: The authors judged a highly shared variant cluster likely a sequencing artifact.

Vbeta (60) and Jbeta (13) primers were used in the PCR. Libraries were prepared by immunoSEQ multiplex PCR; TCRdb keeps only in-frame clonotypes and omits some of them. The sample carries 130,000 to 150,000 clones, about 75% recorded once. Unrecorded immune exposures were likely, despite nominal health at sampling. This clone was found once. Its antigen is undetermined. Germline-derived CDR1 and CDR2 are LGHNA and YSLEER. The CDR3 sequence is 16 residues long. V was pared by 0 bases and J by 5 bases, with 9 bases of the junction left unmatched. Sequenced material: PBMCs. This receptor was taken from a man aged 60 to 69 in good health and CMV-seronegative. V and J are TRBV4-3 and TRBJ2-5; 7 bases match TRBD2. CDR3 in amino acids: CASSQEFGQGGETQYF. CDR3 nucleotides: TGCGCCAGCAGCCAAGAATTCGGTCAGGGAGGGGAGACCCAGTACTTC.